What follows are 29 T cell receptor beta chains derived from one specimen sequenced in a study of identical twins. TCRdb redid the calling of the 5' RACE reads with MiXCR, one entry per CDR3 protein. The table has hundreds of thousands of distinct CDR3 sequences, over 8.5% seen once. Another study also made use of these data, one on yellow fever vaccine responses in identical twins.

Source material: PBMCs. The receptors shown here come from a woman between 18 and 29 years old in good health.

This chain joins TRBV12-3 or TRBV12-4 and TRBJ1-1; D is uncertain. This CDR3 spans 11 amino acids. V was cut by 4 bases and J by 11 bases, with 11 bases left in between. The CDR3 sequence is CASSYDLGAFF. For the CDR3, the DNA is TGTGCCAGCAGTTATGACCTCGGTGCTTTCTTT.

V usage is TRBV6-2 or TRBV6-3 and J usage is TRBJ2-7; D perhaps matches TRBD2 (5 bases). CDR1 MNHEY and CDR2 SVGEGT come from the germline V gene. The CDR3 consists of 16 residues. Trimming shortened V by 1 base and J by 2 bases, and 15 bases separated the two germline ends. For the CDR3, the DNA is TGTGCCAGCAGTTACTACTCGGGATCACCCCCCTACGAGCAGTACTTC. It codes for CASSYYSGSPPYEQYF.

The rearrangement uses TRBV4-3 and TRBJ2-5; 9 positions match TRBD2. The CDR3 runs to 15 residues. With 0 bases clipped from V and 5 bases from J, the junction kept 4 bases outside the gene matches. The V gene's germline CDR1 is LGHNA and CDR2 YSLEER. The CDR3 protein is CASSQDRREGETQYF. CDR3 sequence (DNA): TGCGCCAGCAGCCAAGATAGGCGGGAGGGTGAGACCCAGTACTTC.

The chain combines TRBV10-3 with TRBJ1-1; 8 bases are a match to TRBD1. Germline V gives CDR1 ENHRY, CDR2 SYGVKD. CDR3 length: 20 amino acids. V lost 5 bases, J lost 1 base, and 21 bases stayed unmatched. Here the CDR3 reads CAISQRAFGQGAEPNTEAFF. CDR3 DNA: TGTGCCATCAGTCAGAGAGCCTTTGGACAGGGAGCCGAACCGAACACTGAAGCTTTCTTT.

At least ten counts were recorded for this clonotype. The gene calls are TRBV4-2 and TRBJ2-7, with D perhaps matching TRBD2 (5 bases). The CDR3 length is 18 residues. Trimming removed 0 bases at V and 5 bases at J, with 23 bases between. The germline V gene has CDR1 LGHNA and CDR2 YNFKEQ. For the CDR3, the DNA is TGTGCCAGCAGCCAAGATCTATTATTCGGGATTAGTGTCGACGAGCAGTACTTC. Translated, it gives CASSQDLLFGISVDEQYF.

The chain joins TRBV7-9 to TRBJ2-5; 8 nucleotides align to TRBD1. The junction had 8 bases not matched to a gene; V was cut back by 1 base and J by 4 bases. The CDR3 loop spans 16 amino acids. The V gene's germline CDR1 is SEHNR and CDR2 FQNEAQ (reference sequence). Here the CDR3 reads CASSLVRPGGRETQYF. The CDR3 bases are TGTGCCAGCAGCTTAGTAAGGCCAGGGGGCCGAGAGACCCAGTACTTC.

This clonotype occurred a few times. The DNA of the CDR3 is TGTGCCAGCAGGGCCGAGAGGGAGGGGTACAATGAGCAGTTCTTC. Translation gives CASRAEREGYNEQFF. The chain has TRBV7-6 and TRBJ2-1; 7 positions match TRBD2. Trimming removed 6 bases from V and 4 bases from J; junction bases left unmatched: 9. In germline, CDR1 is SGHVS, CDR2 FNYEAQ. The CDR3 has 15 residues.

CDR3 sequence: CASSSKIAGLSDEQFF. The DNA of the CDR3 is TGTGCCAGCAGTTCGAAAATAGCGGGGTTGAGCGATGAGCAGTTCTTC. The chain has TRBV12-3 or TRBV12-4 and TRBJ2-1; 8 nucleotides match TRBD2. The CDR3 spans 16 residues. V trimming: 4 bases; J trimming: 8 bases; junction bases outside the gene matches: 13.

In this sample, this clonotype turned up a few times. The V call is TRBV15, the J call TRBJ2-5, with 9 bases that match TRBD2. The CDR3 covers 16 residues. With 2 bases clipped from V and 5 bases from J, the junction kept 9 bases outside the gene matches. CDR1 and CDR2 from the germline V gene are LNHNV and YYDKDF (reference sequence). The CDR3 coding sequence is TGTGCCACCAGCAGACTTCCAGCGGGAGGTGTGGAGACCCAGTACTTC. Its translation: CATSRLPAGGVETQYF.

In DNA, the CDR3 is TGTGCCATCAGCGGACAGGGGGCAGGGGAGACCCAGTACTTC. Its translation: CAISGQGAGETQYF. The chain combines TRBV10-3 with TRBJ2-5; 11 bases align to TRBD1. The CDR3 contains 14 residues. Trimming cost V 6 bases and J 5 bases; bases outside gene matches: 5. The germline CDR1 and CDR2 sequences are ENHRY and SYGVKD.

Many counts were recorded for this clonotype. The V and J genes are TRBV12-3 or TRBV12-4 and TRBJ1-2, with no clear D. With 3 bases removed from V and 5 bases from J, the gap between germline ends came to 7 bases. CDR3 length equals 12 residues. The CDR3 loop reads CASSFLGYGYTF. CDR3 sequence (DNA): TGTGCCAGCAGTTTTTTAGGGTATGGCTACACCTTC.

This sequence joins TRBV29-1 and TRBJ2-1; no clear D. CDR3 size: 14 residues. The ends were cut back, 6 bases at V and 8 bases at J, with 20 bases in the middle. Germline lookup yields CDR1 SQVTM and CDR2 ANQGSEA. The chain's CDR3 is CSVDKRPGLDEQFF. The DNA for the CDR3 is TGCAGCGTGGATAAGCGACCAGGTTTGGATGAGCAGTTCTTC.

This clonotype was observed a handful of times. The chain joins TRBV28 to TRBJ1-6; TRBD1 is a possible D gene (6 bases). Trimming removed 5 bases from V and 3 bases from J, with 11 bases in between. The CDR3 is 15 residues long. Germline-derived CDR1 and CDR2 are MDHEN and SYDVKM. CDR3 DNA sequence: TGTGCCAGCAGTATTAGGGGGAACTATAATTCACCCCTCCACTTT. Translating it yields CASSIRGNYNSPLHF.

The chain employs TRBV12-3 or TRBV12-4 and TRBJ2-2, with 7 nucleotides matching TRBD1. The CDR3 contains 14 residues. V was pared by 6 bases and J by 3 bases, with 4 bases of the junction left unmatched. The CDR3 region has the DNA TGTGCCAGCAGAGAACAGGGGTACACCGGGGAGCTGTTTTTT. This sequence encodes CASREQGYTGELFF.

The J gene is TRBJ1-1, the V gene TRBV6-2 or TRBV6-3; possibly TRBD1 for D (5 bases). The CDR3 runs to 12 residues. The germline V and J ends were trimmed by 8 bases and 5 bases, with 12 bases remaining between them. The germline CDR1 and CDR2 sequences are MNHEY and SVGEGT. The chain's CDR3 is CASAAWGTEAFF. The CDR3 DNA reads TGTGCCAGCGCCGCATGGGGGACTGAAGCTTTCTTT.

This chain connects TRBV2 to TRBJ2-2, with 12 bases that match TRBD2. This CDR3 region has 16 residues. Germline CDR1 is SNHLY and CDR2 is FYNNEI. V was clipped by 5 bases and J by 6 bases; unmatched bases: 7. CDR3 loop: CASSLTSGSFSGELFF. CDR3 bases: TGTGCCAGCAGTCTGACTAGCGGGAGTTTTTCCGGGGAGCTGTTTTTT.

In this sample, this clonotype turned up a few times. This chain joins TRBV6-2 or TRBV6-3 and TRBJ2-7; 7 bases map to TRBD1. Germline V CDR1 and CDR2: MNHEY, SVGEGT. This CDR3 contains 13 residues. J was trimmed by 5 bases and V by 6 bases; bases with no gene match: 7. This CDR3 reads CASSDRARDEQYF. DNA for the CDR3: TGTGCCAGCAGCGACAGGGCCCGGGACGAGCAGTACTTC.

This clonotype was observed at least ten times. This chain uses TRBV28 with TRBJ2-7; 7 positions agree with TRBD1. V was pared by 7 bases and J by 3 bases, with 3 bases of the junction left unmatched. There are 12 residues in the CDR3. Germline CDR1 and CDR2: MDHEN and SYDVKM. DNA for the CDR3: TGTGCCAGCACGACAGGGCTCTACGAGCAGTACTTC. This sequence encodes CASTTGLYEQYF.

This clonotype was counted between two and nine times. CDR3 sequence (DNA): TGTGCCAGCAGCGCTATAGACCGACGGGATGAGCAGTTCTTC. Translating it yields CASSAIDRRDEQFF. The V gene is TRBV7-9, the J gene TRBJ2-1; no clear D gene. Trimming took 5 bases from V and 8 from J, leaving 16 bases between them. This CDR3 has 14 residues. From germline, CDR1 is SEHNR and CDR2 FQNEAQ (reference sequence).

This clonotype has more than one count but fewer than ten. J is TRBJ2-7 and V is TRBV2; possibly TRBD1 for D (5 bases). CDR1 and CDR2 (germline): SNHLY, FYNNEI. Trimming took 5 bases from V and 6 from J, leaving 17 bases between them. The CDR3 sequence is 14 residues long. CDR3 in amino acids: CASSKQAARAEQYF. DNA for the CDR3: TGTGCCAGCAGTAAACAGGCAGCCCGCGCCGAGCAGTACTTC.

This clonotype occurred many times. The rearrangement joins TRBV12-3 or TRBV12-4 to TRBJ2-1, with 7 nucleotides matching TRBD1. The CDR3 has 15 amino acids. V gave up 5 bases and J gave up 7 bases; unmatched junction bases: 11. CDR3 sequence reads: CASSPDRAMRNEQFF. Written as DNA, the CDR3 is TGTGCCAGCAGTCCCGACAGGGCCATGAGGAATGAGCAGTTCTTC.

This clonotype was detected only a few times. The chain uses TRBV29-1 and TRBJ2-3, with 9 bases matching TRBD2. The CDR3 totals 14 residues. J was trimmed by 4 bases and V by 6 bases; bases with no gene match: 8. Germline CDR1 is SQVTM and CDR2 is ANQGSEA. This chain's CDR3 is CSVPAGGAADTQYF. The CDR3 coding sequence is TGCAGCGTCCCGGCGGGGGGGGCAGCAGATACGCAGTATTTT.

This clonotype was recorded at least ten times. One end of the junction fails to match germline, which may point to a read error. The chain couples TRBV5-1 to TRBJ2-2, with 10 bases aligning to TRBD1. CDR1 and CDR2 from the germline V gene are SGHRS and YFSETQ. This CDR3 comprises 15 residues. The CDR3 spells CASSPRTGGTGELFF. The CDR3 region has the DNA TGTGCCAGCAGTCCGCGGACAGGGGGAACCGGGGAGCTGTTTTTT. Together with reference TRBV5-1 and TRBJ2-2, the CDR3 gives the full variable domain: KAGVTQTPRYLIKTRGQQVTLSCSPISGHRSVSWYQQTPGQGLQFLFEYFSETQRNKGNFPGRFSGRQFSNSRSEMNVSTLELGDSALYLCASSPRTGGTGELFFGEGSRLTVL.

This clonotype turned up a few times. This chain uses TRBV20-1 with TRBJ2-1, with D tentatively TRBD2 (6 bases). Trimming stripped 0 bases from V and 3 bases from J, with 12 bases between. Looked up from germline, CDR1 is DFQATT and CDR2 is SNEGSKA (reference sequence). CDR3 length: 15 residues. CDR3 sequence reads: CSARDNREYYNEQFF. The CDR3 DNA sequence: TGCAGTGCTAGAGATAACCGGGAGTACTACAATGAGCAGTTCTTC.

V and J are TRBV7-2 and TRBJ2-6; possibly TRBD1 for D (6 bases). Trimming removed 6 bases from V and 0 bases from J, with 12 bases in between. This CDR3 has 16 amino acids. Germline CDR1 reads SGHTA; CDR2 reads FQGNSA. The CDR3 nucleotides are TGTGCCAGCAGACTCGGACAGAACTCTGGGGCCAACGTCCTGACTTTC. Amino acid sequence: CASRLGQNSGANVLTF.

The rearrangement links TRBV4-3 to TRBJ2-1; D remains ambiguous. Trimming pared 0 bases from V and 9 bases from J, leaving 9 bases between. This CDR3 spans 13 amino acids. Germline lookup yields CDR1 LGHNA and CDR2 YSLEER. Written as DNA, the CDR3 is TGCGCCAGCAGCCAAGACCCCTTCTTTGAGCAGTTCTTC. Translated: CASSQDPFFEQFF.

The chain carries TRBV3-1 and TRBJ2-5; TRBD2 agrees at 11 bases. CDR1 is LGHDT, CDR2 YNNKEL, per germline (reference sequence). The CDR3 is 17 residues long. V shed 6 bases, J shed 4 bases, and the junction held 13 bases outside the gene matches. CDR3 sequence (DNA): TGTGCCAGCAGTTTCAACGAACTAGCGGGGGAATTAGAGACCCAGTACTTC. Translating it yields CASSFNELAGELETQYF.

The J gene is TRBJ2-3, the V gene TRBV24-1; D gene uncertain. The V end was cut by 3 bases, the J end by 4 bases, with 10 bases between. The germline CDR1 and CDR2 sequences are KGHDR and SFDVKD. This CDR3 region has 14 residues. The CDR3 nucleotides read TGTGCCACCAGTGATCCAAAGTCCCCAGATACGCAGTATTTT. This codes for CATSDPKSPDTQYF.

This clonotype was counted many times. This chain uses TRBV7-9 with TRBJ2-2, with 7 positions matching TRBD1. The CDR3 covers 13 residues. Germline V lookup: CDR1 SEHNR, CDR2 FQNEAQ (reference sequence). The V and J ends lost 6 bases and 6 bases, in that order; junction bases with no gene match: 4. CDR3 DNA: TGTGCCAGCAGTCTGACAGGGTCCGGGGAGCTGTTTTTT. It specifies CASSLTGSGELFF.